These 10 T cell receptor beta chains originate from one sample sequenced in a study of blood T cell repertoires in COVID-19. Repertoires were generated with immunoSEQ multiplex PCR, while TCRdb's copy carries only in-frame clones and drops some. The sample shows approximately 170,000 clones, less than 90% of them seen only once. Input material: peripheral blood. Source of these receptors: a woman aged 70 to 79 with COVID-19, enrolled during active disease.

This clone has just a few counts. The chain uses TRBV5-1 and TRBJ1-1, with a tentative D call TRBD1 (5 bases). Trimming removed 4 bases from V and 3 bases from J, with 16 bases in between. Germline V gene lookup returns CDR1 SGHRS and CDR2 YFSETQ. The CDR3 is 15 residues long. The CDR3 nucleotides are TGCGCCAGCAGCCCCCAGGGCATCGCGGACACTGAAGCTTTCTTT. This gives the protein CASSPQGIADTEAFF.

This chain connects TRBV7-9 to TRBJ1-1, with 7 bases lining up with TRBD1. The J segment lost 0 bases and the V segment lost 5 bases, leaving 6 bases of the junction unmatched. The CDR3 is made up of 15 amino acids. Germline V gene lookup returns CDR1 SEHNR and CDR2 FQNEAQ (reference sequence). Here the CDR3 DNA reads TGTGCCAGCAGCGGAACGACAGGGATGAACACTGAAGCTTTCTTT. This gives the protein CASSGTTGMNTEAFF.

The V and J genes are TRBV6-6 and TRBJ1-1, with 8 bases that match TRBD1. The germline gives CDR1 MNHNY, CDR2 SVGAGI (reference sequence). After removal of 7 bases from V and 8 bases from J, the junction contained 6 bases not matched to a gene. This CDR3 contains 12 residues. CDR3 sequence: CASNLRTGEAFF. The CDR3, as DNA: TGTGCCAGCAACCTGCGGACAGGGGAAGCTTTCTTT.

CDR3 protein: CASSLAGGNQPQHF. CDR3 nucleotides: TGTGCCAGCAGCTTAGCAGGGGGCAATCAGCCCCAGCATTTT. The V call is TRBV7-9, the J call TRBJ1-5, with D possibly TRBD1 on 5 matching bases. Trimming removed 0 bases at V and 2 bases at J, with 5 bases between. CDR1 SEHNR and CDR2 FQNEAQ come from the germline V gene (reference sequence). CDR3 length: 14 residues. Supplemented by reference TRBV7-9 and TRBJ1-5, the full variable domain reads DTGVSQNPRHKITKRGQNVTFRCDPISEHNRLYWYRQTLGQGPEFLTYFQNEAQLEKSRLLSDRFSAERPKGSFSTLEIQRTEQGDSAMYLCASSLAGGNQPQHFGDGTRLSIL.

The chain employs TRBV4-1 and TRBJ2-3, with 12 bases aligning to TRBD2. The CDR3 runs 18 residues. The J segment lost 0 bases and the V segment lost 1 base, leaving 5 bases of the junction unmatched. CDR1 and CDR2 from the germline V gene are MGHRA and YSYEKL. DNA for the CDR3: TGCGCCAGCAGCCAAGGGTACGGACTAGCGGGGAGCACAGATACGCAGTATTTT. It is translated as CASSQGYGLAGSTDTQYF.

V gene TRBV4-2 combines with J gene TRBJ2-3, with TRBD2 matching 13 bases. J lost 5 bases, V lost 1 base, and 6 bases had no gene match. This CDR3 contains 17 residues. The germline V gene has CDR1 LGHNA and CDR2 YNFKEQ. The CDR3 spells CASSQAGTSGNIDTQYF. The CDR3 nucleotides read TGTGCCAGCAGCCAAGCCGGGACTAGCGGGAACATAGATACGCAGTATTTT.

The chain combines TRBV24-1 with TRBJ2-5, with a weak D call TRBD2 (5 bases). The V end lost 6 bases, the J end lost 5 bases, and 12 bases lay between the germline ends. Germline V gene lookup returns CDR1 KGHDR and CDR2 SFDVKD. The CDR3 consists of 13 residues. The CDR3 DNA reads TGTGCCACCAGTCGGGGTGTTGAGGAGACCCAGTACTTC. Translation gives CATSRGVEETQYF.

The chain couples TRBV6-5 to TRBJ2-7; tentative D call: TRBD2 (7 bases). The germline V gene encodes CDR1 MNHEY and CDR2 SVGAGI. V was trimmed by 0 bases and J by 4 bases, leaving 16 bases between them. CDR3 size: 16 residues. CDR3 region: CASSYSGGALRYEQYF. CDR3 nucleotide sequence: TGTGCCAGCAGTTACTCTGGGGGGGCCCTTCGATACGAGCAGTACTTC.

The chain has TRBV4-2 and TRBJ1-5, with D perhaps TRBD1 (5 bases). The V end lost 4 bases, the J end lost 7 bases, and 20 bases lay between the germline ends. The CDR3 extends over 16 amino acids. Looked up from germline, CDR1 is LGHNA and CDR2 is YNFKEQ. CDR3 amino acids: CASSPSQGTGGQPQHF. The CDR3, as DNA: TGTGCCAGCAGCCCCTCCCAGGGTACAGGCGGACAGCCCCAGCATTTT.

This clone was found a few times. The chain combines TRBV28 with TRBJ1-6; D gene uncertain. CDR3 length equals 12 residues. Germline CDR1 and CDR2: MDHEN and SYDVKM. The germline V and J ends were trimmed by 2 bases and 12 bases, with 8 bases remaining between them. The CDR3: CASSLELLPLHF. The CDR3, as DNA: TGTGCCAGCAGTTTAGAACTCCTACCCCTCCACTTT.